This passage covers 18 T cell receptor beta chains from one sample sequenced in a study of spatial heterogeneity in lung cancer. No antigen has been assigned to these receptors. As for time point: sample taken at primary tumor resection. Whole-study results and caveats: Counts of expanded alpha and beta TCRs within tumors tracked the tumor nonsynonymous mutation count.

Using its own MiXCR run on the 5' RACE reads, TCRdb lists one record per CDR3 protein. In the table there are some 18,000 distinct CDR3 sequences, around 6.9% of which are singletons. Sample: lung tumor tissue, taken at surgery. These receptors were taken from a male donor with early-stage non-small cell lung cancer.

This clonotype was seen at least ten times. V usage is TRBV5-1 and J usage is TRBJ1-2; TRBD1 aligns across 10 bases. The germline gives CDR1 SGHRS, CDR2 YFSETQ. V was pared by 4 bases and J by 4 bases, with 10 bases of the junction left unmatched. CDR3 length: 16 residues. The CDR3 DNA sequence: TGCGCCAGCAGCCAACTTGGGACAGGGGAGGTCTATGGCTACACCTTC. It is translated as CASSQLGTGEVYGYTF.

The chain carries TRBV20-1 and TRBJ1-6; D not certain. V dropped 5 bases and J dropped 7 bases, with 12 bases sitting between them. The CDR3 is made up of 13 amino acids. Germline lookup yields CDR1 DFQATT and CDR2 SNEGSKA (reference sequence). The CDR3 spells CSAEDQWNSPLHF. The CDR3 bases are TGCAGTGCTGAGGACCAGTGGAATTCACCCCTCCACTTT.

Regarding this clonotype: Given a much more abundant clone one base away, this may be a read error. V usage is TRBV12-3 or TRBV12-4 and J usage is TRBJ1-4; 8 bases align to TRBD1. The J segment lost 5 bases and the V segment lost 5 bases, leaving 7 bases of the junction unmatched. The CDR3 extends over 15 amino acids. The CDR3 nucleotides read TGTGCCAGCAGTCCCCAGACAGGGGCCAATGAAAAACTGTTTTTT. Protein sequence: CASSPQTGANEKLFF.

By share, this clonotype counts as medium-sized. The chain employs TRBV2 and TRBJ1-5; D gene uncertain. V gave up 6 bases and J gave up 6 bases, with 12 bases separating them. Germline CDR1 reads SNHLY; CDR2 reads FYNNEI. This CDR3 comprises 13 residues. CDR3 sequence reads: CASRYVRGQPQHF. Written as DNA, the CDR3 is TGTGCCAGCAGATACGTTCGGGGTCAGCCCCAGCATTTT. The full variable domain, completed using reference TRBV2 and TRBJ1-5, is EPEVTQTPSHQVTQMGQEVILRCVPISNHLYFYWYRQILGQKVEFLVSFYNNEISEKSEIFDDQFSVERPDGSNFTLKIRSTKLEDSAMYFCASRYVRGQPQHFGDGTRLSIL.

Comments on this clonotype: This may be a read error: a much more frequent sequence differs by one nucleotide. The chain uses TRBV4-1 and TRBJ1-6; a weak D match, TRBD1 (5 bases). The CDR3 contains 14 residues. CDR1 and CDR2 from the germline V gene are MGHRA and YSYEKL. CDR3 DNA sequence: TGCGCCAGCAGCCAAGAGGCAGGGTATTCACCCCTCAACTTT. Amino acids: CASSQEAGYSPLNF.

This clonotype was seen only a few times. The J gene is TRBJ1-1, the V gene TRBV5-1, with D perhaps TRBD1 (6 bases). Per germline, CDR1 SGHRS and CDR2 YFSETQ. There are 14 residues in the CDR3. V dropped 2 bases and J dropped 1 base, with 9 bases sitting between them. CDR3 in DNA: TGCGCCAGCAGCTTTTCAGGGGCGAACACTGAAGCTTTCTTT. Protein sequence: CASSFSGANTEAFF.

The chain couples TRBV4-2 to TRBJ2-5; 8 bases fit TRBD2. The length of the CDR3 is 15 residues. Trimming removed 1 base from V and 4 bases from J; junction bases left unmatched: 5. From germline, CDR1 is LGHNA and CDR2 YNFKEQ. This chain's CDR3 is CASSQGVAGTETQYF. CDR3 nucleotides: TGTGCCAGCAGCCAAGGGGTAGCGGGGACAGAGACCCAGTACTTC.

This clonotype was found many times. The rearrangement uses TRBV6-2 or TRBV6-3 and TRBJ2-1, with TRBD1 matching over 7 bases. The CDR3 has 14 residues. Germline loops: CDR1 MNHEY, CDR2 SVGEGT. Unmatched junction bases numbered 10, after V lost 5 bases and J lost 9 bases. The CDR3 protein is CASSDRAGVGEQFF. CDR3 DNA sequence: TGTGCCAGCAGTGACAGGGCCGGCGTTGGTGAGCAGTTCTTC.

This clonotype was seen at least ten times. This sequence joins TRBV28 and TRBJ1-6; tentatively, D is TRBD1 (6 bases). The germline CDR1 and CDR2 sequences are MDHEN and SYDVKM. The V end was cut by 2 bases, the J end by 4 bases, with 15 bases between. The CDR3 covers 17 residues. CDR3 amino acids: CASSLLGQITYNSPLHF. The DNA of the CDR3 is TGTGCCAGCAGTTTACTCGGACAGATCACTTATAATTCACCCCTCCACTTT. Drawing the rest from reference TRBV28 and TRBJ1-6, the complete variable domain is DVKVTQSSRYLVKRTGEKVFLECVQDMDHENMFWYRQDPGLGLRLIYFSYDVKMKEKGDIPEGYSVSREKKERFSLILESASTNQTSMYLCASSLLGQITYNSPLHFGNGTRLTVT.

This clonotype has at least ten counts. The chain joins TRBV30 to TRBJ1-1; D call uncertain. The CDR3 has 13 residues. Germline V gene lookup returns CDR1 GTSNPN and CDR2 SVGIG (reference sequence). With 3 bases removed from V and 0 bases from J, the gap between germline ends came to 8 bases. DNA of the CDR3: TGTGCCTGGAGATTGCACATGAACACTGAAGCTTTCTTT. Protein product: CAWRLHMNTEAFF.

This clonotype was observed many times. CDR3 nucleotides: TGTGCCAGCAGACGGGGGAGTCAGCCCCAGCATTTT. Translating it yields CASRRGSQPQHF. The chain carries TRBV25-1 and TRBJ1-5; weak D call: TRBD1 (5 bases). This CDR3 is built from 12 residues. V was cut by 6 bases and J by 6 bases, with 9 bases left in between. Germline V lookup: CDR1 MGHDK, CDR2 SYGVNS.

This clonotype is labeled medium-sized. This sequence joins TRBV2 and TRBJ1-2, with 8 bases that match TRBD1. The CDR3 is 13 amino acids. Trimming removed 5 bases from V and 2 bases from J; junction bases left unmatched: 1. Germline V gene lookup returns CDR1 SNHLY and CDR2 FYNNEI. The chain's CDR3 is CASSRQGNYGYTF. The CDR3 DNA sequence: TGTGCCAGCAGTAGACAGGGGAACTATGGCTACACCTTC.

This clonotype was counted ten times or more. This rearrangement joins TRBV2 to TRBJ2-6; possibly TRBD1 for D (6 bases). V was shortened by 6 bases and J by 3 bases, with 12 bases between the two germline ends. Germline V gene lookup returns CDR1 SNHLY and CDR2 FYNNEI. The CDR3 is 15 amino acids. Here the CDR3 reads CASRIQGFGANVLTF. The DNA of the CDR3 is TGTGCCAGCAGGATACAGGGCTTTGGGGCCAACGTCCTGACTTTC.

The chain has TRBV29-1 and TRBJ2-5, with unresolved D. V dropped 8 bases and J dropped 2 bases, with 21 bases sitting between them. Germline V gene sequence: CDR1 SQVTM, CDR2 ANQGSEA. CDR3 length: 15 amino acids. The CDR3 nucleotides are TGCAGCATTCAAACCCACGCTAGACGGCAAGAGACCCAGTACTTC. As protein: CSIQTHARRQETQYF.

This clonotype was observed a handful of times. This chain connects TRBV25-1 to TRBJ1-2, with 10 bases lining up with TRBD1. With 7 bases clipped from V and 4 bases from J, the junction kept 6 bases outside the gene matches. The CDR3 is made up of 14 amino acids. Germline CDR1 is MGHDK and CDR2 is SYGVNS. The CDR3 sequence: CASMGDRGLYGYTF. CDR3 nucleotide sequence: TGTGCCAGCATGGGGGACAGGGGCCTCTATGGCTACACCTTC.

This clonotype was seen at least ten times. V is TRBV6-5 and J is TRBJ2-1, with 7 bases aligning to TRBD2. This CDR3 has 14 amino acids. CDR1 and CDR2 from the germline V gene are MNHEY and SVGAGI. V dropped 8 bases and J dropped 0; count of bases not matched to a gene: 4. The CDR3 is CASAGGSSYNEQFF. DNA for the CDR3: TGTGCCAGCGCCGGGGGGAGCTCCTACAATGAGCAGTTCTTC.

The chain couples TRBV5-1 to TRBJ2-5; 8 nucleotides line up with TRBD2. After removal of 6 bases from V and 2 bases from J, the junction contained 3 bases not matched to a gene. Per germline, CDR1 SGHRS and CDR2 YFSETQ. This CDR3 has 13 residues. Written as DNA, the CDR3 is TGCGCCAGCACTACGGGGGGGCAAGAGACCCAGTACTTC. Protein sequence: CASTTGGQETQYF.

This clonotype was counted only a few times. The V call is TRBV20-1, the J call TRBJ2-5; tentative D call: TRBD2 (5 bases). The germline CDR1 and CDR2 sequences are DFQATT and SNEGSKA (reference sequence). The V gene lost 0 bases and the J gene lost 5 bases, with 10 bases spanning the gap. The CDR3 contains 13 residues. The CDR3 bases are TGCAGTGCTAGAGATCGAGGACTGGAGACCCAGTACTTC. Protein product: CSARDRGLETQYF.